This T cell receptor (beta chain) was recorded in a study of blood T cell repertoires in COVID-19. This CDR3 spans 14 amino acids. Germline V gives CDR1 SGHAT, CDR2 FQNNGV. V was trimmed by 5 bases and J by 3 bases, leaving 13 bases between them. Recovery meant two consecutive negative NP/OP PCR tests, professional clearance, or resolved symptoms. In the original workflow: Amplification with reference gene primers provided the estimates of nucleated cell counts. Sequencing was performed with immunoSEQ multiplex PCR; in TCRdb, only in-frame clones are kept and a portion is missing. V and J calls and clone size are copied from that table; D and trimming were computed from the DNA. The repertoire includes about 150,000 clones, more than 85% of them detected once, and 7% to 7.5% sits in the top ten.

Sequencing was done on a sample of PBMCs or T cells enriched from blood (not recorded which). The origin of this receptor is a woman aged 45 to 65 who had recovered from COVID-19. The chain links TRBV11-2 to TRBJ1-1; perhaps TRBD1 as D (6 bases). The chain's CDR3 is CASSPQTGYTEAFF. CDR3 sequence (DNA): TGTGCCAGCAGCCCACAGACAGGTTACACTGAAGCTTTCTTT. Full variable domain (missing parts from reference TRBV11-2 and TRBJ1-1): EAGVAQSPRYKIIEKRQSVAFWCNPISGHATLYWYQQILGQGPKLLIQFQNNGVVDDSQLPKDRFSAERLKGVDSTLKIQPAKLEDSAVYLCASSPQTGYTEAFFGQGTRLTVV.